This T cell receptor (beta chain) was sequenced during a study of T cells in Graves' hyperthyroidism and ophthalmopathy. Study findings and constraints: Ophthalmopathy got predicted by the model a median approximately 6.3 months before its onset.

The germline V gene has CDR1 LNHDA and CDR2 SQIVND (reference sequence). Trimming took off 5 bases at V and 8 bases at J, with 19 bases between the two ends. The CDR3 spans 15 residues. RNA transcripts yielded amplified TCR beta CDR3 regions. Primed by the HTBI set, a first-round RT-PCR was run on the TCR CDR3. TCRdb called the multiplex PCR reads again in MiXCR, with one record for every CDR3 protein. The table lists a few hundred thousand distinct CDR3 sequences, approximately 13% of them singletons. Thyroid ultrasound, orbital computed tomography, clinical symptoms, and serum thyroxine and TRAb underpinned diagnoses. As to this clonotype: Antigen specificity is unknown. Just one base apart from a much larger clone, this may be a read error.

Material for sequencing was blood. The source is a woman in her thirties with Graves' hyperthyroidism that later progressed to Graves' ophthalmopathy. The chain employs TRBV19 and TRBJ2-1; D perhaps matches TRBD2 (6 bases). The CDR3 here is CASSDNTGAGHEQFF. The CDR3 nucleotides are TGTGCCAGTAGTGATAATACCGGGGCGGGGCATGAGCAGTTCTTC.